This TCR beta chain was captured in a study of cytomegalovirus exposure and HLA in healthy donors. Both 60 Vbeta primers and 13 Jbeta primers went into the PCR. The table came from immunoSEQ multiplex PCR; TCRdb's copy has only in-frame clones and leaves some out. The data show around 20,000 clones, with about four fifths seen just once and roughly a fifth held by the top ten. CDR1 and CDR2 from the germline V gene are MGHRA and YSYEKL. V shed 1 base and J shed 4 bases, with 12 bases lying between them. The length of the CDR3 is 15 residues. This clone was seen a single time. This TCR came from a human donor in good health. The gene calls are TRBV4-1 and TRBJ2-3; D possibly corresponds to TRBD1 (7 bases). The sample was PBMCs. The CDR3 is CASSQVEGAADTQYF. In DNA form, the CDR3 reads TGCGCCAGCAGCCAAGTGGAGGGGGCGGCAGATACGCAGTATTTT.